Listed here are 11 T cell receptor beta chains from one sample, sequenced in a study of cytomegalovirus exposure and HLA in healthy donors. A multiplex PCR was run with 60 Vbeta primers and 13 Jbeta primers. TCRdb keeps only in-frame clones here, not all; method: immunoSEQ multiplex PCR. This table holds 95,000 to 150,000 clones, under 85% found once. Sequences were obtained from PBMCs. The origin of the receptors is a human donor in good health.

The CDR3 region is CASSTGAGGNYGYTF. DNA for the CDR3: TGTGCCAGTAGTACTGGGGCAGGTGGGAACTATGGCTACACCTTC. The chain links TRBV19 to TRBJ1-2; TRBD1 is a possible D gene (5 bases). The germline gives CDR1 LNHDA, CDR2 SQIVND (reference sequence). CDR3 length: 15 amino acids. The ends were cut back, 4 bases at V and 2 bases at J, with 14 bases in the middle. Supplemented by reference TRBV19 and TRBJ1-2, the full variable domain reads DGGITQSPKYLFRKEGQNVTLSCEQNLNHDAMYWYRQDPGQGLRLIYYSQIVNDFQKGDIAEGYSVSREKKESFPLTVTSAQKNPTAFYLCASSTGAGGNYGYTFGSGTRLTVV.

This CDR3 is CASSFYRGGNTEAFF. CDR3 sequence (DNA): TGTGCCAGCAGCTTCTACAGGGGGGGAAACACTGAAGCTTTCTTT. The chain recombines TRBV11-2 with TRBJ1-1, with TRBD1 matching over 8 bases. Per germline, CDR1 SGHAT and CDR2 FQNNGV. V shed 3 bases and J 2 bases; nucleotides not matched to a gene: 5. The CDR3 covers 15 residues.

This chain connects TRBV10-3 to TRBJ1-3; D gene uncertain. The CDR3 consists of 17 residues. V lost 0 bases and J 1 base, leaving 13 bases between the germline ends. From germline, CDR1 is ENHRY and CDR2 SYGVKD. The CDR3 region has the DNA TGTGCCATCAGTGAGTCGGCAGCCCCGGAGTCTGGAAACACCATATATTTT. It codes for CAISESAAPESGNTIYF.

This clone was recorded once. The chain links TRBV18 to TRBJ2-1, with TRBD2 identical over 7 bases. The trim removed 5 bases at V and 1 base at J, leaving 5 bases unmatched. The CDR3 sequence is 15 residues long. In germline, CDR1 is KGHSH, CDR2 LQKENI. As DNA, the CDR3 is TGTGCCAGCTCATCGCAGGGAGGGTCCTACAATGAGCAGTTCTTC. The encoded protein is CASSSQGGSYNEQFF. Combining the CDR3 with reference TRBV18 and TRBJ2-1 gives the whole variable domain NAGVMQNPRHLVRRRGQEARLRCSPMKGHSHVYWYRQLPEEGLKFMVYLQKENIIDESGMPKERFSAEFPKEGPSILRIQQVVRGDSAAYFCASSSQGGSYNEQFFGPGTRLTVL.

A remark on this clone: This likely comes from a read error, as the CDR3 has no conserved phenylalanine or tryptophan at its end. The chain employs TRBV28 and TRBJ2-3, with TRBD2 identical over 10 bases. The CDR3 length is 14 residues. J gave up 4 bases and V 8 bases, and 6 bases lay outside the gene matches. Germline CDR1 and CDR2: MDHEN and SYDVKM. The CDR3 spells CASFSGRASDTQYS. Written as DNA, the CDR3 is TGTGCCAGCTTCAGCGGGAGGGCTTCAGATACGCAGTATTCT.

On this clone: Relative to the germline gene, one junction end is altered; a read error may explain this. The CDR3 loop reads CASSFATANYVYTF. CDR3 bases: TGCGCCAGCAGCTTTGCGACAGCAAACTATGTCTACACCTTC. The chain uses TRBV5-1 and TRBJ1-2, with a possible D match to TRBD1 (5 bases). Germline V lookup: CDR1 SGHRS, CDR2 YFSETQ. This CDR3 region has 14 residues.

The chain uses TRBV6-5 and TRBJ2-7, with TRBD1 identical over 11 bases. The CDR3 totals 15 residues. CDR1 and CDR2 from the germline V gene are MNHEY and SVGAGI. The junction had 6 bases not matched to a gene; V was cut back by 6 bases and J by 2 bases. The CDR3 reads CASRSPGQGAYEQYF. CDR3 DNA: TGTGCCAGCAGATCTCCGGGACAGGGGGCCTACGAGCAGTACTTC.

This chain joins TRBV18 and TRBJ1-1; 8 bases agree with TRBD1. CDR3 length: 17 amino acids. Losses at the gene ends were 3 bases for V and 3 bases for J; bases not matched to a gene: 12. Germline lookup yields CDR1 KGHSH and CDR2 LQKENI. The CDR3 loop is CASSPDRERLGDTEAFF. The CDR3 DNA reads TGTGCCAGCTCACCGGACAGGGAGAGGCTCGGGGACACTGAAGCTTTCTTT.

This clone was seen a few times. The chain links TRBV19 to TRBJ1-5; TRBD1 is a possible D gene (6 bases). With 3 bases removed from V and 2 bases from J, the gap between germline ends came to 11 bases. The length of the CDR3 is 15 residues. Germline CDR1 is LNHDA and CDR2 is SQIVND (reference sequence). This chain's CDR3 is CASSMGRGGNQPQHF. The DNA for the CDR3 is TGTGCCAGTAGTATGGGCAGGGGAGGCAATCAGCCCCAGCATTTT. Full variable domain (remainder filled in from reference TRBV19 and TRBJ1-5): DGGITQSPKYLFRKEGQNVTLSCEQNLNHDAMYWYRQDPGQGLRLIYYSQIVNDFQKGDIAEGYSVSREKKESFPLTVTSAQKNPTAFYLCASSMGRGGNQPQHFGDGTRLSIL.

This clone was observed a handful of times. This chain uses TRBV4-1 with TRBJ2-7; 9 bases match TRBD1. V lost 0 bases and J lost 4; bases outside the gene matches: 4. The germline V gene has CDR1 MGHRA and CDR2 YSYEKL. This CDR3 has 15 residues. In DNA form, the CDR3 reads TGCGCCAGCAGCCAAGACCGTGACAGGGGGTACGAGCAGTACTTC. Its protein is CASSQDRDRGYEQYF.

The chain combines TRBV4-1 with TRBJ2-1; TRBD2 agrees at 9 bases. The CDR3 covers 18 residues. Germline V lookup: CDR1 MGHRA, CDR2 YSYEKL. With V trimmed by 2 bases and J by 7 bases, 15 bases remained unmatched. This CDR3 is CASSQLLAGAGGDNEQFF. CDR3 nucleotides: TGCGCCAGCAGCCAATTGCTCGCTGGAGCGGGAGGTGATAATGAGCAGTTCTTC.